The rows below give T cell receptor beta chains drawn from one sample of a study of T cell responses to AZD1222 COVID-19 vaccine. The repertoire was sequenced with immunoSEQ multiplex PCR; TCRdb's copy has only in-frame clones and lacks some. The sample includes about 160,000 clones, 85% to 90% of them seen just once. Sequenced here: peripheral blood, sampled 28 days after the second AZD1222 dose. These receptors originate from an adult who received the AZD1222 COVID-19 vaccine. The CDR3 runs from the conserved cysteine through the conserved F or W. Some rows have no size entry. The others give once, few or many, or a class for an expanded clone.

clone_size,j_call,v_call,cdr3_aa
once,TRBJ2-1,TRBV20-1,CSAPQANEQFF
NA,TRBJ1-1,TRBV6-6,CASSYLGYTEAFF
NA,TRBJ1-2,TRBV28,CASSFAQKPPNYGYTF
NA,TRBJ2-2,TRBV4-2,CASSQGLAAVGELFF
NA,TRBJ1-5,TRBV6-6,CASSWGSHQPQHF
NA,TRBJ2-2,TRBV7-3,CASSLMGTGELFF
NA,TRBJ1-5,TRBV10-2,CASGGDSPNQPQHF
few,TRBJ1-5,TRBV15,CATSFTSGGNEPQHF
NA,TRBJ1-5,TRBV6-4,CAHKEGQGRGLFSNQPQHF
NA,TRBJ1-2,TRBV10-3,CAISAGSGTALLRHGYTF